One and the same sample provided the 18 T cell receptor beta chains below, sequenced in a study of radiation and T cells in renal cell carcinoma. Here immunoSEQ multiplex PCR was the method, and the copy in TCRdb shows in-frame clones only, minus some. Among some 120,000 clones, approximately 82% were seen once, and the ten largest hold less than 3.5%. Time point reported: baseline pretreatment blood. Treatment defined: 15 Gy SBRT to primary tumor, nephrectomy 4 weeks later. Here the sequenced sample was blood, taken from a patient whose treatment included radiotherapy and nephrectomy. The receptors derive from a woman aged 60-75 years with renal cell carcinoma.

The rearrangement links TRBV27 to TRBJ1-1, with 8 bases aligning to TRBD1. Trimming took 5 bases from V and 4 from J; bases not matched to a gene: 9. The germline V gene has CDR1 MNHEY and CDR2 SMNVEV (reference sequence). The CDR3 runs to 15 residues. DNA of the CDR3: TGTGCCAGCAGTACCAGGGGGCTTGGGAGCACTGAAGCTTTCTTT. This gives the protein CASSTRGLGSTEAFF.

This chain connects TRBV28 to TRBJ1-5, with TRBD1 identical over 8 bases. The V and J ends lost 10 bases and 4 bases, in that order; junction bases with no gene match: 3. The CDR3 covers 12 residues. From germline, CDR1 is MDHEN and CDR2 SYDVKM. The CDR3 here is CATQGANQPQHF. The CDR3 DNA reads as TGTGCCACCCAGGGGGCAAATCAGCCCCAGCATTTT.

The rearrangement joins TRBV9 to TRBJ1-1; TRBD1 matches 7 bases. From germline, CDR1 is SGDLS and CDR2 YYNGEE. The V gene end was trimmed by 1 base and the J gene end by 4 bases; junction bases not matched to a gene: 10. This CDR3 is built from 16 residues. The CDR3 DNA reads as TGTGCCAGCAGCGTATCAGGGGGAGTAGCGGGCACTGAAGCTTTCTTT. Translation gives CASSVSGGVAGTEAFF.

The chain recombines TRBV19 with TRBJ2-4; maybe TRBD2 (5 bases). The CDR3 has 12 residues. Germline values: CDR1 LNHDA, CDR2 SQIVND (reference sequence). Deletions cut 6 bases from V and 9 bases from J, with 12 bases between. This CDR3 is CASSWQGGIQYF. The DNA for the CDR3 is TGTGCCAGTAGCTGGCAAGGAGGCATTCAGTACTTC.

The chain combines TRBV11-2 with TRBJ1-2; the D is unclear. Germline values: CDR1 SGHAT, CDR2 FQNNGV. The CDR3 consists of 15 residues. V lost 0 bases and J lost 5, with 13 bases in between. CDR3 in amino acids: CASSLEVAASYGYTF. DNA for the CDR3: TGTGCCAGCAGCTTAGAAGTGGCGGCATCGTATGGCTACACCTTC.

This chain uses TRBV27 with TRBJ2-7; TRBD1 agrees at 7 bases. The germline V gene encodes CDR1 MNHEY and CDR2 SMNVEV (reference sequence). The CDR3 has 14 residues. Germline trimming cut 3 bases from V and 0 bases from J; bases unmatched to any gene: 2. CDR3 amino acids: CASSFGDSSYEQYF. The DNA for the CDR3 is TGTGCCAGCAGTTTCGGGGACAGCTCCTACGAGCAGTACTTC.

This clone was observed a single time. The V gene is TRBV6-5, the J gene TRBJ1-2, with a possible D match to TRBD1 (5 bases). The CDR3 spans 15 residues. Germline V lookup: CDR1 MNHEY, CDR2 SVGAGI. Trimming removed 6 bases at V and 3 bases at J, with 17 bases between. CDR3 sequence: CASRRDVLPYYGYTF. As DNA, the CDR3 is TGTGCCAGCAGGAGGGACGTCCTTCCCTACTATGGCTACACCTTC.

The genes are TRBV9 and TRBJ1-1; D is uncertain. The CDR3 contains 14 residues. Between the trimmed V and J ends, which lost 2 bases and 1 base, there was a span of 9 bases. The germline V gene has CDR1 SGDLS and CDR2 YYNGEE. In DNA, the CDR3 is TGTGCCAGCAGCGTTCTTGACCAGAACACTGAAGCTTTCTTT. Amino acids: CASSVLDQNTEAFF.

CDR3 sequence (DNA): TGTGCCAGCTCCCTTCGGACGGGGGGCGATGATGGCTACACCTTC. Protein sequence: CASSLRTGGDDGYTF. This rearrangement joins TRBV18 to TRBJ1-2; weak D call: TRBD1 (6 bases). The CDR3 spans 15 residues. Germline V gives CDR1 KGHSH, CDR2 LQKENI. Trimming removed 6 bases from V and 6 bases from J, with 20 bases in between.

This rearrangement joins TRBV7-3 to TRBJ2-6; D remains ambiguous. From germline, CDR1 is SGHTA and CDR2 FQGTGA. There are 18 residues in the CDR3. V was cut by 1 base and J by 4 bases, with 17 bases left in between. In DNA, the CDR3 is TGTGCCAGCAGCTTAAATCCCCCCTTAGATTCAGGGGCCAACGTCCTGACTTTC. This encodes CASSLNPPLDSGANVLTF.

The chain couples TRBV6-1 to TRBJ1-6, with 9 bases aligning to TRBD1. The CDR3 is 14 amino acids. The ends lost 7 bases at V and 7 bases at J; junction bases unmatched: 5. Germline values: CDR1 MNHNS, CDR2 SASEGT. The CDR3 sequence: CASILGQGNSPLHF. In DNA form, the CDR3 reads TGTGCCAGCATTCTTGGACAGGGGAATTCACCCCTCCACTTT.

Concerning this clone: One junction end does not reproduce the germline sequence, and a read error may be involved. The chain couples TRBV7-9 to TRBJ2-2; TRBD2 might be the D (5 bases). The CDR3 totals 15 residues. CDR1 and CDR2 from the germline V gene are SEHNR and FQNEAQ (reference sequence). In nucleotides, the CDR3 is TGTGCCAGCAGCTTAGCGACCGGGAACTCCGGGGAGCTGTTTTTT. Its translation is CASSLATGNSGELFF. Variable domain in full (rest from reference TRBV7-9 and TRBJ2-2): DTGVSQNPRHKITKRGQNVTFRCDPISEHNRLYWYRQTLGQGPEFLTYFQNEAQLEKSRLLSDRFSAERPKGSFSTLEIQRTEQGDSAMYLCASSLATGNSGELFFGEGSRLTVL.

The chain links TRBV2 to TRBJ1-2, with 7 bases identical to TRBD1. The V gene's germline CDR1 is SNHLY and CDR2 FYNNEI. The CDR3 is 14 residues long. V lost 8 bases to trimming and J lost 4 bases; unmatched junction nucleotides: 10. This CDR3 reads CASEQGQSGYGYTF. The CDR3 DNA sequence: TGTGCCAGCGAGCAGGGACAGTCAGGCTATGGCTACACCTTC. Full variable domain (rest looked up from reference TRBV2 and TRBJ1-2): EPEVTQTPSHQVTQMGQEVILRCVPISNHLYFYWYRQILGQKVEFLVSFYNNEISEKSEIFDDQFSVERPDGSNFTLKIRSTKLEDSAMYFCASEQGQSGYGYTFGSGTRLTVV.

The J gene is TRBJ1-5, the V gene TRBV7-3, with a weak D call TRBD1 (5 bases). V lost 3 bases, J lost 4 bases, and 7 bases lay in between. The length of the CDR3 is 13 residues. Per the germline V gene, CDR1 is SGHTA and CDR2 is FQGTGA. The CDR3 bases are TGTGCCAGCAGCTTGGGACCTAATCAGCCCCAGCATTTT. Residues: CASSLGPNQPQHF.

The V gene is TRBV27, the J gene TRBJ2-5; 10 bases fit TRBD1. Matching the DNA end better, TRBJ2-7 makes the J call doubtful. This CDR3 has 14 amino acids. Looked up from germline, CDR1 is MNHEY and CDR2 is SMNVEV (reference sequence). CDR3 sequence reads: CASSLQGQGYEQYF. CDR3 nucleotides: TGTGCCAGCAGTTTACAGGGACAGGGGTACGAGCAGTACTTC.

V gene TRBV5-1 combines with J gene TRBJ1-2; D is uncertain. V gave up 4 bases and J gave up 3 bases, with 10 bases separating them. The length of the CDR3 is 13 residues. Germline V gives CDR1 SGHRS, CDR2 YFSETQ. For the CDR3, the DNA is TGCGCCAGCAGCAACCCTCCGGACTATGGCTACACCTTC. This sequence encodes CASSNPPDYGYTF.

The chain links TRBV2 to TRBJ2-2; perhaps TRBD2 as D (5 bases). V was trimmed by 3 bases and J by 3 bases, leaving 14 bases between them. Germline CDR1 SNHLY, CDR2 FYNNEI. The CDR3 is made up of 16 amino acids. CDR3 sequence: CASSDVSSGDTGELFF. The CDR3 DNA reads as TGTGCCAGCAGTGATGTATCCAGCGGAGACACCGGGGAGCTGTTTTTT.

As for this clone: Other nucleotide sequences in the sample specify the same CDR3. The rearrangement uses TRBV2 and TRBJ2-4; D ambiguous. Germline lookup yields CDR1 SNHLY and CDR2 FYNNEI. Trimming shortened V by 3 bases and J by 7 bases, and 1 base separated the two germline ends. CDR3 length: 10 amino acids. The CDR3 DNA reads TGTGCCAGCAGTGAGAACATTCAGTACTTC. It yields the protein CASSENIQYF.